Listed below are T cell receptor beta chains from one sample, sequenced in a study of T-cell reconstitution after alpha-beta-depleted transplantation in children. TCRdb re-analysed the PCR reads in MiXCR, keeping a single row per CDR3 protein. Here the sample spans 500,000 to 600,000 distinct CDR3 sequences, roughly 30% being singletons. The specimen was PBMCs, collected before TCRalphabeta/CD19-depleted stem cell transplant. The receptors originated from a boy under two years old with Wiskott-Aldrich syndrome, due to receive a stem cell transplant. The CDR3 runs from the conserved cysteine through the conserved F or W. D genes are given only for firm matches. Not every row has a clone size; where given, it reads once, few, many or a size class.

clone_size: -; d_call: TRBD1; v_call: TRBV5-1; j_call: TRBJ2-3; cdr3_aa: CASSRGGLDTQYF; cdr3_nt: TGCGCCAGCAGCAGAGGGGGCTTAGATACGCAGTATTTT
clone_size: -; d_call: -; v_call: TRBV29-1; j_call: TRBJ1-1; cdr3_aa: CSGTGRYTEAFF; cdr3_nt: TGCAGCGGGACGGGGCGTTACACTGAAGCTTTCTTT
clone_size: -; d_call: TRBD1; v_call: TRBV9; j_call: TRBJ2-7; cdr3_aa: CASSAGTGTYEQYF; cdr3_nt: TGTGCCAGCAGCGCCGGGACAGGGACCTACGAGCAGTACTTC
clone_size: -; d_call: TRBD2; v_call: TRBV6-2/TRBV6-3; j_call: TRBJ2-1; cdr3_aa: CASSSSARLAGVPNEQFF; cdr3_nt: TGTGCCAGCAGTTCCTCCGCCAGACTAGCGGGAGTACCAAATGAGCAGTTCTTC
clone_size: -; d_call: -; v_call: TRBV24-1; j_call: TRBJ2-2; cdr3_aa: CATSDFSRDRQWELFF; cdr3_nt: TGTGCCACCAGTGATTTCAGCAGGGATCGGCAGTGGGAGCTGTTTTTT
clone_size: -; d_call: TRBD2; v_call: TRBV7-3; j_call: TRBJ2-1; cdr3_aa: CASSSQAGVGGEQFF; cdr3_nt: TGTGCCAGCAGCTCGCAAGCGGGAGTCGGCGGTGAGCAGTTCTTC
clone_size: many; d_call: TRBD1; v_call: TRBV5-1; j_call: TRBJ1-1; cdr3_aa: CASSPGTVNTEAFF; cdr3_nt: TGTGCCAGCAGCCCCGGGACAGTGAACACTGAAGCTTTCTTT
clone_size: -; d_call: TRBD1; v_call: TRBV10-2; j_call: TRBJ1-2; cdr3_aa: CASSPDRGYDGYTF; cdr3_nt: TGCGCCAGCAGCCCCGACAGGGGGTATGATGGCTACACCTTC
clone_size: -; d_call: -; v_call: TRBV24-1; j_call: TRBJ2-1; cdr3_aa: CATSDPFSLGQFF; cdr3_nt: TGTGCCACCAGTGACCCCTTTTCTCTAGGGCAGTTCTTC
clone_size: few; d_call: -; v_call: TRBV30; j_call: TRBJ1-4; cdr3_aa: CACSPGQLNEKLFF; cdr3_nt: TGTGCCTGCAGCCCCGGACAGTTGAATGAAAAACTGTTTTTT
clone_size: -; d_call: -; v_call: TRBV20-1; j_call: TRBJ2-5; cdr3_aa: CSANTGPRETQYF; cdr3_nt: TGCAGTGCTAATACGGGACCCAGAGAGACCCAGTACTTC
clone_size: few; d_call: -; v_call: TRBV12-3/TRBV12-4; j_call: TRBJ1-2; cdr3_aa: CASNFDGRGYTF; cdr3_nt: TGTGCCAGCAACTTTGATGGGAGAGGCTACACCTTC
clone_size: few; d_call: -; v_call: TRBV20-1; j_call: TRBJ1-5; cdr3_aa: CSASQGDQPQHF; cdr3_nt: TGCAGTGCTAGTCAGGGTGATCAGCCCCAGCATTTT
clone_size: -; d_call: -; v_call: TRBV5-1; j_call: TRBJ2-7; cdr3_aa: CASSLVNRAGEQYF; cdr3_nt: TGCGCCAGCAGCTTGGTCAACAGGGCAGGCGAGCAGTACTTC
clone_size: -; d_call: -; v_call: TRBV10-3; j_call: TRBJ2-7; cdr3_aa: CAISERRGDPNEQYF; cdr3_nt: TGTGCCATCAGTGAGCGTAGGGGGGATCCTAACGAGCAGTACTTC
clone_size: many; d_call: -; v_call: TRBV5-1; j_call: TRBJ2-3; cdr3_aa: CASSWTQSTDTQYF; cdr3_nt: TGCGCCAGCAGCTGGACACAAAGCACAGATACGCAGTATTTT
clone_size: many; d_call: TRBD2; v_call: TRBV20-1; j_call: TRBJ2-7; cdr3_aa: CSAMGTSGSSYEQYF; cdr3_nt: TGCAGTGCTATGGGGACTAGCGGGAGCTCCTACGAGCAGTACTTC
clone_size: -; d_call: -; v_call: TRBV5-1; j_call: TRBJ2-2; cdr3_aa: CASRGIGELFF; cdr3_nt: TGCGCCAGCAGGGGCATCGGGGAGCTGTTTTTT
clone_size: -; d_call: -; v_call: TRBV20-1; j_call: TRBJ1-2; cdr3_aa: CSARRTRGSGYTF; cdr3_nt: TGCAGTGCTAGACGGACAAGGGGTAGTGGCTACACCTTC
clone_size: -; d_call: TRBD1; v_call: TRBV19; j_call: TRBJ2-1; cdr3_aa: CASSQGADYNEQFF; cdr3_nt: TGTGCCAGTTCCCAGGGGGCAGATTACAATGAGCAGTTCTTC
clone_size: -; d_call: TRBD1; v_call: TRBV12-3/TRBV12-4; j_call: TRBJ1-5; cdr3_aa: CASSPGDREGQPQHF; cdr3_nt: TGTGCCAGCAGTCCGGGGGACAGGGAGGGTCAGCCCCAGCATTTT
clone_size: few; d_call: -; v_call: TRBV20-1; j_call: TRBJ1-5; cdr3_aa: CSASRGAGNQPQHF; cdr3_nt: TGCAGTGCTAGCCGGGGGGCAGGCAATCAGCCCCAGCATTTT
clone_size: few; d_call: TRBD2; v_call: TRBV29-1; j_call: TRBJ2-1; cdr3_aa: CSVEIAGEQFF; cdr3_nt: TGCAGCGTTGAAATAGCGGGAGAGCAGTTCTTC
clone_size: few; d_call: TRBD2; v_call: TRBV28; j_call: TRBJ2-7; cdr3_aa: CASSWTSGGSYEQYF; cdr3_nt: TGTGCCAGCAGTTGGACTAGCGGAGGTTCCTACGAGCAGTACTTC
clone_size: -; d_call: TRBD2; v_call: TRBV5-1; j_call: TRBJ2-5; cdr3_aa: CASSPQASGSGETQYF; cdr3_nt: TGCGCCAGCAGCCCTCAGGCTAGCGGGAGTGGGGAGACCCAGTACTTC